The next 3 T cell receptor beta chains were all read from a single sample in a study of T cells in lung cancer brain metastases (dated by TCRdb to about 2018). To prepare the library, the immunoSEQ multiplex PCR assay was applied. Held by TCRdb, this immuneACCESS table contains in-frame sequences only and omits some clones. Under half of the omission traces to an unresolved V gene where checked; the cause of the rest is unknown. Here the sample has thousands of clones; 70% to 90% occur a single time. Of the sample, less than 3.5% is held by the ten largest clones. The specimen was tumor tissue from the primary lung tumor. This sample's cell subset or site label indicates: primary lung cancer lesion. The receptor source for this set is a woman between 50 and 59 years old with non-small cell lung cancer.

CDR3 nucleotide sequence: TGTGCCAGTAGCCGCGGAGAAGAGACCCAGTACTTC. Amino acid sequence: CASSRGEETQYF. The chain uses TRBV7-9 and TRBJ2-5; no firm D call. Per the germline V gene, CDR1 is SEHNR and CDR2 is FQNEAQ (reference sequence). The length of the CDR3 is 12 residues. Trimming took 9 bases from V and 3 from J, leaving 11 bases between them.

J is TRBJ1-1 and V is TRBV27, with D possibly TRBD1 on 5 matching bases. The CDR3 is made up of 14 amino acids. V was trimmed by 6 bases and J by 4 bases, leaving 15 bases between them. Germline-derived CDR1 and CDR2 are MNHEY and SMNVEV (reference sequence). The CDR3 loop is CASRETGPGTEAFF. The CDR3 DNA follows: TGTGCCAGCAGAGAGACGGGGCCCGGCACTGAAGCTTTCTTT.

This clone was counted only a few times. V usage is TRBV29-1 and J usage is TRBJ1-2; 10 bases match TRBD1. V shed 6 bases, J shed 10 bases, and the junction held 5 bases outside the gene matches. The germline V gene encodes CDR1 SQVTM and CDR2 ANQGSEA. The CDR3 sequence is 11 residues long. The CDR3 sequence is CSVGQGSDYTF. In DNA, the CDR3 is TGCAGCGTGGGACAGGGGAGTGACTACACCTTC.